The present entry profiles one T cell receptor (beta chain) with its context. Its antigen is still unknown. This sample was included in a study of beta chain features in type 1 diabetes. Findings and caveats of the study: A moderate, significant TCRB CDR3 shortening appeared in type 1 diabetes across four CD4+ subsets.

This CDR3 has 12 residues. V gave up 5 bases and J gave up 4 bases; unmatched junction bases: 2. Germline CDR1 reads SQVTM; CDR2 reads ANQGSEA. Reverse transcription of all isolated RNA meant that expressed TCRB transcripts were sequenced. Clones were sequenced by immunoSEQ multiplex PCR, and TCRdb holds only the in-frame ones, with some missing. The table records about 390,000 clones, about 10% of them present only once. The material sequenced was central memory CD4+ T cells from blood. The source is a young man with type 1 diabetes. The gene calls are TRBV29-1 and TRBJ2-5; 9 bases fit TRBD2. This CDR3 is CSVLTSGETQYF. CDR3 nucleotide sequence: TGCAGCGTTTTGACTAGCGGAGAGACCCAGTACTTC.